This TCR beta chain was documented in a study of metastatic and nonmetastatic thyroid tumors. About the study: Repertoire comparison spanned blood and tumor or nodule tissue of malignant and benign thyroid patients. Study findings and constraints: Significantly higher TCR beta diversity was reportedly seen in malignant thyroid tumors than benign nodules, in blood and tumor.

Ahead of thyroid surgery, no patient had received treatment of any kind. Original processing notes: Across clinicopathological groups, CDR3 differences served as the basis for building a distant-metastasis classifier for papillary thyroid cancer. TCRdb re-called the PCR reads with MiXCR. The V and J calls were determined by TCRdb, not by the authors. The repertoire holds about 39,000 clones, with 15% to 20% as singletons. This clone was counted at least ten times. The antigen is unknown. Germline V gene sequence: CDR1 MGHRA, CDR2 YSYEKL. The CDR3 runs to 15 residues. Trimming cost V 3 bases and J 5 bases, with 13 bases left between them.

The sequencing input was tumor tissue. The rearrangement links TRBV4-1 to TRBJ1-4; possibly TRBD1 for D (5 bases). This TCR was recovered from a female donor with papillary thyroid cancer or a benign thyroid nodule (not recorded which). Some clones in this sample may be carry-over from other donors' samples. CDR3 loop: CASSHFWGGNEKLFF. CDR3 bases: TGCGCCAGCAGCCATTTTTGGGGGGGGAATGAAAAACTGTTTTTT.